The next 3 T cell receptor beta chains were all read from a single sample in a study of blood T cell repertoires in COVID-19. This table comes from immunoSEQ multiplex PCR, and its TCRdb copy is limited to in-frame clones, with some not included. Counted here are around 130,000 clones, around 87% occurring once; the ten biggest clones make up roughly 5.4%. The sequencing sample was made of peripheral blood. Every receptor here comes from a human donor in a cohort sampled during active COVID-19.

This chain connects TRBV6-5 to TRBJ2-1, with 8 bases lining up with TRBD2. The V gene end was trimmed by 5 bases and the J gene end by 5 bases; junction bases not matched to a gene: 8. The CDR3 length is 15 residues. Germline V CDR1 and CDR2: MNHEY, SVGAGI. The CDR3 here is CASSPIERGNNEQFF. In DNA form, the CDR3 reads TGTGCCAGCAGTCCCATTGAGCGGGGGAACAATGAGCAGTTCTTC.

V gene TRBV9 combines with J gene TRBJ2-5, with D unclear. Trimming cost V 2 bases and J 4 bases, with 12 bases left between them. Germline assignment: CDR1 SGDLS and CDR2 YYNGEE. This CDR3 comprises 14 residues. This CDR3 is CASSVDGRGETQYF. Here the CDR3 DNA reads TGTGCCAGCAGCGTTGATGGCCGAGGAGAGACCCAGTACTTC.

The chain uses TRBV9 and TRBJ2-2; 8 bases map to TRBD2. The CDR3 length is 14 residues. The V gene end was trimmed by 6 bases and the J gene end by 2 bases; junction bases not matched to a gene: 3. Germline loops: CDR1 SGDLS, CDR2 YYNGEE. The CDR3 bases are TGTGCCAGCACCGGGGGGGACAACACCGGGGAGCTGTTTTTT. This gives the protein CASTGGDNTGELFF.